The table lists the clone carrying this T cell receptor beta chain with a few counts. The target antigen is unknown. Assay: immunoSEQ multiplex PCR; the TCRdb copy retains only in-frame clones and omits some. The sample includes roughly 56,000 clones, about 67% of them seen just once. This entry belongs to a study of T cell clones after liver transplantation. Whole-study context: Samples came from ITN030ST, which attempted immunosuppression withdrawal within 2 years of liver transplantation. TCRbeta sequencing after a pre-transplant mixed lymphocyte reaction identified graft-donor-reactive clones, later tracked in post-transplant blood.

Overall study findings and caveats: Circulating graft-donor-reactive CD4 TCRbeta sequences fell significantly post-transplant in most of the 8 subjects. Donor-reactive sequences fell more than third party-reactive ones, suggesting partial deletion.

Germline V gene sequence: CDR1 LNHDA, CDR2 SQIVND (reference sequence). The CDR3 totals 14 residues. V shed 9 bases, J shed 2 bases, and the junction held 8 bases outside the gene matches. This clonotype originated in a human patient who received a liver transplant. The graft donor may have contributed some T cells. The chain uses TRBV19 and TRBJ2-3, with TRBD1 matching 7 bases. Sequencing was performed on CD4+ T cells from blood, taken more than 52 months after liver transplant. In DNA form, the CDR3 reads TGTGCCAGCCGAGACAGGGCGCTCACAGATACGCAGTATTTT. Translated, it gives CASRDRALTDTQYF.